The text below deals with one T cell receptor beta chain. It has no known antigen specificity. No base qualities exist here, and no much larger clone lies one base off it. The library was made by the immunoSEQ multiplex PCR assay. This is the immuneACCESS table as TCRdb keeps it, with only in-frame sequences that have V and J called. A part of the clones is gone; compared with another copy, unresolved V genes explain less than half, and the rest is unexplained. Counted in this sample were roughly 60,000 clones; about nine tenths of them appeared once. The ten largest account for more than 2% of the sample. The germline V and J ends show losses of 6 bases and 9 bases respectively, and no gene match explains 8 bases of the junction. From cysteine to phenylalanine, the CDR3 is 15 amino acids long. The entry retains the CDR3 DNA only, 45 bases that are in frame from base 1. From a lookup of the germline V gene, CDR1 and CDR2 are MNHNS and SASEGT.

The record originates from a study of T cell changes during pregnancy in multiple sclerosis (dated by TCRdb to about 2019). Broadly, across the study: Changes in the T cell repertoire over the course of pregnancy were examined in this study in women with multiple sclerosis.

This material consisted of peripheral blood, taken in the second trimester of pregnancy. This chain joins TRBV6-1 to TRBJ1-6, with 10 bases matching TRBD1. The TCR originated in a female donor in good health, enrolled as a control in a pregnancy study. The CDR3 region has the sequence CASSRQGAQISPLHF. The sequenced DNA: TGTGCCAGCAGCAGACAGGGGGCGCAGATTTCACCCCTCCACTTT.